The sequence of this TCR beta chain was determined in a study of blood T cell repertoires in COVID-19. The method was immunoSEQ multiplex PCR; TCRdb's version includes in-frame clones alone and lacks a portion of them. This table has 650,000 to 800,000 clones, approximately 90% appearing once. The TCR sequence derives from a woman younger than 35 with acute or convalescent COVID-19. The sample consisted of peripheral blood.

CDR3 DNA sequence: TGCGCCAGCCACGGTATGGTTACAGATACGCAGTATTTT. This encodes CASHGMVTDTQYF. The J gene is TRBJ2-3, the V gene TRBV5-1; D is unresolved. Germline V lookup: CDR1 SGHRS, CDR2 YFSETQ. The V end was cut by 7 bases, the J end by 3 bases, with 12 bases between. The CDR3 contains 13 residues. The full variable domain, in which reference TRBV5-1 and TRBJ2-3 provide the parts outside the CDR3, is KAGVTQTPRYLIKTRGQQVTLSCSPISGHRSVSWYQQTPGQGLQFLFEYFSETQRNKGNFPGRFSGRQFSNSRSEMNVSTLELGDSALYLCASHGMVTDTQYFGPGTRLTVL.